The present T cell receptor beta chain was sequenced within a study of T cell changes during pregnancy in multiple sclerosis. This CDR3 comprises 16 residues. V was pared by 6 bases and J by 1 base, with 8 bases of the junction left unmatched. Looked up from germline, CDR1 is LNHDA and CDR2 is SQIVND (reference sequence). Method: immunoSEQ multiplex PCR; TCRdb's copy keeps in-frame clones and lacks some. Among roughly 80,000 clones listed, under 95% were seen once. Sequencing used peripheral blood, obtained before pregnancy. The TCR sequence derives from a female donor with multiple sclerosis, enrolled in a pregnancy study. V gene TRBV19 combines with J gene TRBJ2-3, with 9 bases lining up with TRBD2. The CDR3 DNA reads TGTGCCAGTAGCCTGGGACTAGCTATCGGCACAGATACGCAGTATTTT. This sequence encodes CASSLGLAIGTDTQYF.